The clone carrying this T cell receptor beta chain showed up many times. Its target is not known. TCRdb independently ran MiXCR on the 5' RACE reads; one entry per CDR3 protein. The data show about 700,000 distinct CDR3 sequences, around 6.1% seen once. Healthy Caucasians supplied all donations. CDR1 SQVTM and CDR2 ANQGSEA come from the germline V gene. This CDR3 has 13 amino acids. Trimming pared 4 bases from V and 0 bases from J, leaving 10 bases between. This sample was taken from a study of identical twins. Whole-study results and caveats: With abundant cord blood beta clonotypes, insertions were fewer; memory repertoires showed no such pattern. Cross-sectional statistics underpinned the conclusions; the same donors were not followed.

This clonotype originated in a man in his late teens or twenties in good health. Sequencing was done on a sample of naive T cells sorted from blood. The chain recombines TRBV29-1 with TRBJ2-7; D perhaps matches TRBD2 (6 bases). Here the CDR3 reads CSVAGVLSYEQYF. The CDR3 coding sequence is TGCAGCGTTGCGGGAGTACTCTCCTACGAGCAGTACTTC.